The 22 T cell receptor beta chains in this list originate from one sample, sequenced in a study of blood T cells in healthy people across ages (dated by TCRdb to about 2015). The library was prepared using 5' RACE. The sequencing machine was an Illumina HiSeq 2500. A second PCR of roughly 7 to 11 cycles was performed with a sample-barcoded 5' primer and a J-beta primer mix. TCRdb passed the public sequencing reads through fastp at Q25 and MiXCR, retaining productive beta sequences. Every entry covers one CDR3 protein and lists the most common genes and DNA from its rows. The sample table records fewer than 700,000 distinct CDR3 sequences; around half of these occur just once. The biggest ten clones account for just under 25% of the sample. Material: blood. The receptors stem from a man older than 75 in good health.

CDR3 bases: TGCGCCAGCAGCCAGAACGGACAGCTACAAGAGACCCAGTACTTC. As protein: CASSQNGQLQETQYF. J is TRBJ2-5 and V is TRBV4-1; perhaps TRBD1 as D (6 bases). This CDR3 region has 15 residues. V lost 3 bases, J lost 2 bases, and 13 bases lay in between. Germline V gene lookup returns CDR1 MGHRA and CDR2 YSYEKL.

This clonotype was observed a few times. The chain has TRBV5-1 and TRBJ2-3; D ambiguous. Looked up from germline, CDR1 is SGHRS and CDR2 is YFSETQ. This CDR3 is built from 15 residues. The V gene lost 0 bases and the J gene lost 2 bases, with 10 bases spanning the gap. CDR3 DNA: TGCGCCAGCAGCTTGGAAGGGTTGCCCACAGATACGCAGTATTTT. It translates to CASSLEGLPTDTQYF.

Ten or more counts support this clonotype. V gene TRBV6-6 combines with J gene TRBJ2-3, with D perhaps matching TRBD1 (6 bases). Germline lookup yields CDR1 MNHNY and CDR2 SVGAGI (reference sequence). This CDR3 spans 17 amino acids. V was trimmed by 5 bases and J by 0 bases, leaving 18 bases between them. CDR3 nucleotide sequence: TGTGCCAGCAGTCACAGGGCCGTAGCCTCTAGCACAGATACGCAGTATTTT. Protein sequence: CASSHRAVASSTDTQYF.

This chain connects TRBV6-5 to TRBJ2-6; D is uncertain. The CDR3 loop spans 13 amino acids. Trimming took 7 bases from V and 1 from J, leaving 5 bases between them. Germline assignment: CDR1 MNHEY and CDR2 SVGAGI. CDR3 loop: CASTRSGANVLTF. CDR3 nucleotides: TGTGCCAGCACTAGATCTGGGGCCAACGTCCTGACTTTC.

This clonotype occurred a few times. The chain links TRBV20-1 to TRBJ1-2, with 7 positions matching TRBD1. CDR1 and CDR2 from the germline V gene are DFQATT and SNEGSKA (reference sequence). With 4 bases clipped from V and 1 base from J, the junction kept 12 bases outside the gene matches. CDR3 size: 16 residues. As DNA, the CDR3 is TGCAGTGCTACTACGGACAGGCAACCCCTTAACTATGGCTACACCTTC. This sequence encodes CSATTDRQPLNYGYTF.

The chain has TRBV10-3 and TRBJ2-7; TRBD1 is a possible D gene (5 bases). The length of the CDR3 is 14 residues. Germline CDR1 and CDR2: ENHRY and SYGVKD. Trimming took off 0 bases at V and 2 bases at J, with 8 bases between the two ends. The CDR3 nucleotides are TGTGCCATCAGTGAGTCGACAGACCCCTACGAGCAGTACTTC. Its protein is CAISESTDPYEQYF.

The chain employs TRBV7-3 and TRBJ2-1, with a possible D match to TRBD2 (6 bases). With 4 bases removed from V and 2 bases from J, the gap between germline ends came to 9 bases. The CDR3 length is 14 residues. Germline CDR1 and CDR2: SGHTA and FQGTGA. The CDR3 DNA is TGTGCCAGCAGCTCAGCGGGCCCCTACAATGAGCAGTTCTTC. Its protein is CASSSAGPYNEQFF.

This chain uses TRBV3-1 with TRBJ1-2, with TRBD1 matching over 10 bases. CDR1 LGHDT and CDR2 YNNKEL come from the germline V gene (reference sequence). V lost 4 bases and J lost 13; bases outside the gene matches: 12. The CDR3 spans 14 residues. Here the CDR3 reads CASSRDRGFPGFTF. The CDR3 DNA sequence: TGTGCCAGCAGCCGGGACAGGGGTTTTCCTGGGTTCACCTTC.

In this sample, this clonotype turned up a few times. J is TRBJ2-5 and V is TRBV18, with TRBD1 as a possible D gene (5 bases). In germline, CDR1 is KGHSH, CDR2 LQKENI. The CDR3 runs 13 residues. V was clipped by 3 bases and J by 11 bases, with 16 bases between them. The CDR3 spells CASSPRVASEQYF. CDR3 nucleotide sequence: TGTGCCAGCTCACCCAGGGTGGCCTCGGAGCAGTACTTC.

V is TRBV5-1 and J is TRBJ2-1; 13 positions agree with TRBD2. Germline CDR1 SGHRS, CDR2 YFSETQ. Trimming cost V 4 bases and J 8 bases; bases outside gene matches: 9. The CDR3 consists of 16 residues. CDR3 coding DNA: TGCGCCAGCAGCGACACTAGCGGGGGGGCATGGGATGAGCAGTTCTTC. This encodes CASSDTSGGAWDEQFF.

The chain has TRBV5-1 and TRBJ1-2; maybe TRBD1 (6 bases). The V end was cut by 2 bases, the J end by 6 bases, with 17 bases between. CDR1 and CDR2 (germline): SGHRS, YFSETQ. The CDR3 runs to 15 residues. CDR3 residues: CASSLSGRPGDGYTF. For the CDR3, the DNA is TGCGCCAGCAGCTTAAGCGGGCGGCCAGGGGATGGCTACACCTTC.

The V gene is TRBV28, the J gene TRBJ2-7; TRBD2 matches 7 bases. J gave up 8 bases and V 2 bases, and 3 bases lay outside the gene matches. This CDR3 is 12 amino acids long. The germline V gene encodes CDR1 MDHEN and CDR2 SYDVKM. The CDR3 DNA reads as TGTGCCAGCAGTTTAGGACTAGAGAAGCAGTACTTC. Its protein product is CASSLGLEKQYF. Looking up the rest from reference TRBV28 and TRBJ2-7 gives the full variable domain: DVKVTQSSRYLVKRTGEKVFLECVQDMDHENMFWYRQDPGLGLRLIYFSYDVKMKEKGDIPEGYSVSREKKERFSLILESASTNQTSMYLCASSLGLEKQYFGPGTRLTVT.

The rearrangement joins TRBV7-9 to TRBJ2-7; 7 nucleotides match TRBD2. Germline V gene sequence: CDR1 SEHNR, CDR2 FQNEAQ (reference sequence). V dropped 2 bases and J dropped 5; count of bases not matched to a gene: 12. This CDR3 is built from 16 residues. As DNA, the CDR3 is TGTGCCAGCAGCTTATCCCTGGCGGGAGTACTGGACGAGCAGTACTTC. Translating gives CASSLSLAGVLDEQYF.

Note on this clonotype: A much larger clonotype is one base distant, so this may be a read error. The chain has TRBV6-6 and TRBJ2-7, with unresolved D. V gave up 6 bases and J gave up 1 base, with 7 bases separating them. This CDR3 has 12 amino acids. The germline V gene has CDR1 MNHNY and CDR2 SVGAGI (reference sequence). CDR3: CASRYQSYEQYF. DNA of the CDR3: TGTGCCAGCAGGTACCAGTCCTACGAGCAGTACTTC.

The chain recombines TRBV28 with TRBJ2-1; unclear D gene. This CDR3 region has 15 residues. Trimming removed 5 bases at V and 7 bases at J, with 18 bases between. CDR1 and CDR2 (germline): MDHEN, SYDVKM. CDR3 sequence reads: CASSLTPLRQNEQFF. The CDR3 bases are TGTGCCAGCAGTCTTACCCCTCTGAGACAAAATGAGCAGTTCTTC. The full variable domain, its missing parts supplied by reference TRBV28 and TRBJ2-1, is DVKVTQSSRYLVKRTGEKVFLECVQDMDHENMFWYRQDPGLGLRLIYFSYDVKMKEKGDIPEGYSVSREKKERFSLILESASTNQTSMYLCASSLTPLRQNEQFFGPGTRLTVL.

Here the CDR3 reads CSVERQGLITDTQYF. The CDR3 bases are TGCAGCGTTGAACGGCAGGGCCTCATCACAGATACGCAGTATTTT. The gene calls are TRBV29-1 and TRBJ2-3; TRBD1 is a possible D gene (5 bases). This CDR3 contains 15 residues. Germline V CDR1 and CDR2: SQVTM, ANQGSEA. The ends were cut back, 2 bases at V and 2 bases at J, with 14 bases in the middle.

This clonotype has only one observation. CDR3 DNA sequence: TGCAGTGCTTTTGACAGGTCTCCGTACAATGAGCAGTTCTTC. Translation: CSAFDRSPYNEQFF. The chain links TRBV20-1 to TRBJ2-1, with a weak D call TRBD1 (6 bases). Trimming pared 5 bases from V and 4 bases from J, leaving 15 bases between. The CDR3 consists of 14 residues. The germline gives CDR1 DFQATT, CDR2 SNEGSKA (reference sequence).

CDR3 nucleotides: TGTGCCACCAGTGGCCGGGGGGAGACCCAGTACTTC. Its protein product is CATSGRGETQYF. V is TRBV24-1 and J is TRBJ2-5; TRBD2 might be the D (6 bases). This CDR3 contains 12 residues. The V gene's germline CDR1 is KGHDR and CDR2 SFDVKD. Trimming took off 5 bases at V and 5 bases at J, with 8 bases between the two ends.

This chain joins TRBV20-1 and TRBJ2-7, with a possible D match to TRBD2 (7 bases). This CDR3 spans 13 amino acids. V lost 3 bases to trimming and J lost 3 bases, with 12 bases between them. Germline V gene sequence: CDR1 DFQATT, CDR2 SNEGSKA (reference sequence). CDR3 DNA sequence: TGCAGTGCTAGGGCGGGGGCTGTCTACGAGCAGTACTTC. Protein product: CSARAGAVYEQYF.

This chain connects TRBV15 to TRBJ2-1; D call uncertain. The J call is in doubt because the DNA end fits TRBJ2-7 better. Germline loops: CDR1 LNHNV, CDR2 YYDKDF (reference sequence). The CDR3 length is 17 residues. CDR3 nucleotide sequence: TGTGCCACCAGCAGGGGCCCAGTTCCTCCCATTGACAATGAGCAGTACTTC. Protein: CATSRGPVPPIDNEQYF.

The chain couples TRBV18 to TRBJ1-1; D gene uncertain. CDR1 and CDR2 from the germline V gene are KGHSH and LQKENI. The V end was cut by 1 base, the J end by 6 bases, with 12 bases between. CDR3 size: 14 residues. The CDR3 spells CASSPLEGIAEAFF. The CDR3 DNA reads TGTGCCAGCTCACCACTCGAGGGTATCGCTGAAGCTTTCTTT.

The chain links TRBV7-9 to TRBJ2-7, with a possible D match to TRBD2 (5 bases). V lost 2 bases and J lost 5, with 10 bases in between. The CDR3 is made up of 13 amino acids. Germline V gives CDR1 SEHNR, CDR2 FQNEAQ (reference sequence). CDR3 sequence reads: CASSLWGVDEQYF. The DNA of the CDR3 is TGTGCCAGCAGCTTATGGGGAGTTGACGAGCAGTACTTC. The entire variable domain, with the rest obtained from reference TRBV7-9 and TRBJ2-7, is as follows: DTGVSQNPRHKITKRGQNVTFRCDPISEHNRLYWYRQTLGQGPEFLTYFQNEAQLEKSRLLSDRFSAERPKGSFSTLEIQRTEQGDSAMYLCASSLWGVDEQYFGPGTRLTVT.